This T cell receptor beta chain was found in a study of control samples from healthy donors and cancer patients. V lost 1 base and J lost 2; bases outside the gene matches: 7. This CDR3 is built from 17 residues. Germline values: CDR1 KGHDR, CDR2 SFDVKD. The data were produced by immunoSEQ multiplex PCR, yet TCRdb's version contains in-frame clones alone and is incomplete. The sample lists 130,000 to 150,000 clones, 80% to 95% occurring once. This TCR came from a young man in good health. The chain uses TRBV24-1 and TRBJ2-3; 8 nucleotides align to TRBD2. Sequences were obtained from blood. CDR3 coding DNA: TGTGCCACCAGTGATTTAAAGCGGGGGCGATCCACAGATACGCAGTATTTT. Amino acid sequence: CATSDLKRGRSTDTQYF.